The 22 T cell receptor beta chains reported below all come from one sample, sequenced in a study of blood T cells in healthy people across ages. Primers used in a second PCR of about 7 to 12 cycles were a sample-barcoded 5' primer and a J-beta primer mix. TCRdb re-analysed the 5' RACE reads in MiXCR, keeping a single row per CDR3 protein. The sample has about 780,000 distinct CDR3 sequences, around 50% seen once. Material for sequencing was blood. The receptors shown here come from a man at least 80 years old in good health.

The CDR3 nucleotides are TGTGCCAGCAGTGACTCGAGTCGAGGGACTGAGCAGTTCTTC. It yields the protein CASSDSSRGTEQFF. The rearrangement links TRBV6-4 to TRBJ2-1; either TRBD1 or TRBD2 may fit D (5 bases each). In germline, CDR1 is MRHNA, CDR2 SNTAGT. The CDR3 loop spans 14 amino acids. Trimming cost V 0 bases and J 9 bases, with 12 bases left between them.

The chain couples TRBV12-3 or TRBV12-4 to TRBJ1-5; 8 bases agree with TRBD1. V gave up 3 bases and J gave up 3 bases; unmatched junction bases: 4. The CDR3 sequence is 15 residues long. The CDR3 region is CASSFGDRINQPQHF. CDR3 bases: TGTGCCAGCAGTTTTGGGGACAGGATCAATCAGCCCCAGCATTTT.

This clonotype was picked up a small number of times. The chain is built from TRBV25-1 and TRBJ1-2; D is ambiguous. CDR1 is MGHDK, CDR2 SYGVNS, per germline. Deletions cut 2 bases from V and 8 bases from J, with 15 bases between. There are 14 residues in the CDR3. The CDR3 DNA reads TGTGCCAGCAGTGAACCAAGGCAGTTATCAGGCTACACCTTC. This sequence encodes CASSEPRQLSGYTF.

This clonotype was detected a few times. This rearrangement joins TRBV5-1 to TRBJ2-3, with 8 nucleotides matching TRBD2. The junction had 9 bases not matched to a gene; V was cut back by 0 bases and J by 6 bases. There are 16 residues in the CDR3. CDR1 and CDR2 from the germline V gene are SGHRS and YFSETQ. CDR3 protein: CASSLEGGRLTDTQYF. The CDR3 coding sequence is TGCGCCAGCAGCTTGGAGGGCGGGAGGTTGACGGATACGCAGTATTTT.

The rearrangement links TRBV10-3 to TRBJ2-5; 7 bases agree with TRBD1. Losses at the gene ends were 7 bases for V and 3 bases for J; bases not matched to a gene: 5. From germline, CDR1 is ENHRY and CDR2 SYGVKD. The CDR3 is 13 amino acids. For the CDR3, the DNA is TGTGCCATCAAACCAGACAGGGAAGAGACCCAGTACTTC. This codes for CAIKPDREETQYF.

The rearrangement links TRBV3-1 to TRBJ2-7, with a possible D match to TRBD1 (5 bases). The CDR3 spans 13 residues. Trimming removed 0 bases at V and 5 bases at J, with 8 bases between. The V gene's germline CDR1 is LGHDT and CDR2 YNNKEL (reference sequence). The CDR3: CASSQDRAHEQYF. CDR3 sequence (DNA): TGTGCCAGCAGCCAAGACAGGGCGCACGAGCAGTACTTC.

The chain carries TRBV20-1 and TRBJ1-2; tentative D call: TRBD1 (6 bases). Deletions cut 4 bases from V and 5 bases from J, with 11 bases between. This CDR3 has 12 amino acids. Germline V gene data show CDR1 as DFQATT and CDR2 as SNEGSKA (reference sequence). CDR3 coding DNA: TGCAGTGCTACTCGGGGGGCTTATGGCTACACCTTC. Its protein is CSATRGAYGYTF.

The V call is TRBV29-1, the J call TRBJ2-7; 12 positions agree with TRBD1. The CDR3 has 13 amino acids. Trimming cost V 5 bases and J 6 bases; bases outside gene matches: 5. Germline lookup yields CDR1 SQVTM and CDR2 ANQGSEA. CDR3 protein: CSVTGTGGFEQYF. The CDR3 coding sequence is TGCAGCGTTACCGGGACAGGGGGCTTCGAGCAGTACTTC.

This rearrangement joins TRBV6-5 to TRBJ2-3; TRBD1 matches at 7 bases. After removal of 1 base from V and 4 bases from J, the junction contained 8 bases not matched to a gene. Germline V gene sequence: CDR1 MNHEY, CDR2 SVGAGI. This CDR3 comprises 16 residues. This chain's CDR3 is CASSYYTPTGPDTQYF. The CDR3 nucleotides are TGTGCCAGCAGTTACTACACCCCGACAGGGCCAGATACGCAGTATTTT.

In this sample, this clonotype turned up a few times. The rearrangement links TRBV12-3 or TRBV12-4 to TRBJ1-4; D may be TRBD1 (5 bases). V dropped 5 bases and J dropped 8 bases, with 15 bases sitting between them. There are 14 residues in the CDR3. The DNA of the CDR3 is TGTGCCAGCAGTAGGGACCAGGTGGGGGAAAAACTGTTTTTT. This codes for CASSRDQVGEKLFF.

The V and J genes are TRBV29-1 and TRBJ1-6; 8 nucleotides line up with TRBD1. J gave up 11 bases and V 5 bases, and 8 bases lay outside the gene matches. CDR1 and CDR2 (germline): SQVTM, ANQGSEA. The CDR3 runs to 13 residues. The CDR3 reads CSVTGTGVPPLHF. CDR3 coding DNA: TGCAGCGTTACCGGGACAGGAGTACCACCCCTCCACTTT.

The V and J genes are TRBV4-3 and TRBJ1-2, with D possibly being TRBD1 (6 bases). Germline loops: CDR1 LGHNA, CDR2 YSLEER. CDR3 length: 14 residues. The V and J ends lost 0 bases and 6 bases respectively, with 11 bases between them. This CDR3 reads CASSQEGGLNGYTF. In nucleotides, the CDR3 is TGCGCCAGCAGCCAAGAAGGGGGGTTGAATGGCTACACCTTC.

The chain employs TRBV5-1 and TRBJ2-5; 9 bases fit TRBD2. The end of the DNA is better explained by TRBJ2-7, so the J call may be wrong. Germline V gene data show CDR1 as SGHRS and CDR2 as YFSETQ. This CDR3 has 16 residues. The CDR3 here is CASSLSPAGGTVEQYF. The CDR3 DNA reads TGCGCCAGCAGCTTGTCCCCAGCGGGAGGCACGGTCGAGCAGTACTTC.

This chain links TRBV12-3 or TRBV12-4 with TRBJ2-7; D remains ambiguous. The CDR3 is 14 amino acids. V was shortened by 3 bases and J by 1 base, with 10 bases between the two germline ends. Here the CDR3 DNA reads TGTGCCAGCAGTTTTAGCCAGGAGTCCTACGAGCAGTACTTC. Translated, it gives CASSFSQESYEQYF.

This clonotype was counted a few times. CDR3 nucleotide sequence: TGTGCCAGCAGCCTGGGGGGACTAGCCCCCTACAATGAGCAGTTCTTC. This gives the protein CASSLGGLAPYNEQFF. V usage is TRBV6-5 and J usage is TRBJ2-1; 9 bases line up with TRBD2. Trimming took 6 bases from V and 2 from J; bases not matched to a gene: 8. Germline-derived CDR1 and CDR2 are MNHEY and SVGAGI. CDR3 length: 16 amino acids.

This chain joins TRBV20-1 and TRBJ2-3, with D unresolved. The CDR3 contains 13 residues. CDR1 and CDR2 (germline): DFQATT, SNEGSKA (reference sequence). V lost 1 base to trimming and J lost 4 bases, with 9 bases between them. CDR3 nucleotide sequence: TGCAGTGCTAGAGCGGTTGGGGCAGATACGCAGTATTTT. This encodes CSARAVGADTQYF.

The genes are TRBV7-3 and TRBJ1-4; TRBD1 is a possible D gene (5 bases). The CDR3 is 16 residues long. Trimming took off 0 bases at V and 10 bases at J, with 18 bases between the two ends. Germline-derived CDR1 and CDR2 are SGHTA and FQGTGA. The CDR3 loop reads CASSLTAPGKGGKLFF. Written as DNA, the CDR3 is TGTGCCAGCAGCTTAACCGCCCCAGGGAAGGGCGGAAAACTGTTTTTT.

The CDR3 nucleotides are TGTGCCACGGTCGGACTAGCGGGAGTAGGGTCCTACAATGAGCAGTTCTTC. Translating it yields CATVGLAGVGSYNEQFF. The V call is TRBV11-3, the J call TRBJ2-1, with 13 bases identical to TRBD2. J gave up 1 base and V 10 bases, and 10 bases lay outside the gene matches. The CDR3 is 17 residues long. Looked up from germline, CDR1 is SGHNT and CDR2 is YENEEA.

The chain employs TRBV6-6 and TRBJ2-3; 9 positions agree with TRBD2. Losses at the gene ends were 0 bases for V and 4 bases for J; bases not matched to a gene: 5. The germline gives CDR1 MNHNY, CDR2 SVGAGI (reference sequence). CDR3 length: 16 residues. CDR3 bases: TGTGCCAGCAGTTACTCCGGGGGGACTAGCCCAGATACGCAGTATTTT. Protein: CASSYSGGTSPDTQYF.

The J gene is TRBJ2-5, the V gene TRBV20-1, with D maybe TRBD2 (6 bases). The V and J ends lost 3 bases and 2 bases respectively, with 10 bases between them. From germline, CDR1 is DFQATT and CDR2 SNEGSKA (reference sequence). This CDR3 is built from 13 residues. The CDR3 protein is CSASASVQETQYF. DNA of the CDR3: TGCAGTGCTAGCGCTAGCGTACAAGAGACCCAGTACTTC.

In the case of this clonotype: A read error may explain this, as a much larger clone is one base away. This CDR3 reads CASSQDSARGNEQYF. The CDR3 DNA sequence: TGTGCCAGCAGCCAAGATAGTGCGCGGGGAAATGAGCAGTACTTC. The chain couples TRBV3-1 to TRBJ2-5; TRBD2 might be the D (6 bases). In germline, CDR1 is LGHDT, CDR2 YNNKEL (reference sequence). The CDR3 has 15 residues. Trimming left V 0 bases short and J 11 bases short, with 19 bases between.

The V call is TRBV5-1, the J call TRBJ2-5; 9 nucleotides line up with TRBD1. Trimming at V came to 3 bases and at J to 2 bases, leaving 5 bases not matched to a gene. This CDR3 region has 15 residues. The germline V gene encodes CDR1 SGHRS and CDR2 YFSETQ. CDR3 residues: CASSSGTGTQETQYF. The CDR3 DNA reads TGCGCCAGCAGCTCCGGGACAGGGACTCAAGAGACCCAGTACTTC.